These T cell receptor beta chains were read from a single sample in a study of cytomegalovirus exposure and HLA in healthy donors. Sequenced by immunoSEQ multiplex PCR; TCRdb stores in-frame clones only, minus some. The sample lists roughly 330,000 clones, around 87% occurring once. The source material was PBMCs. The receptors stem from a woman aged 30 to 39 in good health and CMV-seropositive. Each CDR3 is given with its conserved first and last residue. A D gene is named only where the DNA matches it firmly.

TRBJ1-2 | TRBV14 | TRBD1 | CASSAGQNYGYTF
TRBJ1-4 | TRBV2 | . | CASSLGDATNEKLFF
TRBJ2-2 | TRBV7-9 | . | CASSTQGSNTGELFF
TRBJ2-7 | TRBV7-6 | TRBD1 | CASSLGTGGAYEQYF
TRBJ2-5 | TRBV28 | . | CASKVRARETQYF
TRBJ1-4 | TRBV28 | . | CASSLRQPNEKLFF
TRBJ2-1 | TRBV19 | . | CASSIGVTHEQFF
TRBJ2-3 | TRBV5-1 | . | CASSPWTGTFTDTQYF
TRBJ1-2 | TRBV4-2 | . | CASSQDPGLISYGYTF
TRBJ1-2 | TRBV11-2 | . | CASSLEQSGYTF
TRBJ2-2 | TRBV9 | . | CASSQELNTGELFF
TRBJ2-7 | TRBV15 | . | CATSTGGTGNHEQYF
TRBJ1-5 | TRBV10-3 | . | CAIRRGDSNQPQHF